A single sample is the source of the 30 T cell receptor beta chains below, sequenced in a study of blood T cell repertoires in COVID-19. Assay used: immunoSEQ multiplex PCR; TCRdb lists only in-frame clones, some missing. Of about 370,000 clones listed, around 87% are singletons. Input material: peripheral blood. The origin of the receptors is a woman under 40 with COVID-19, enrolled during active disease.

J is TRBJ2-5 and V is TRBV19; 8 nucleotides align to TRBD2. The junction had 5 bases not matched to a gene; V was cut back by 3 bases and J by 5 bases. The germline gives CDR1 LNHDA, CDR2 SQIVND (reference sequence). This CDR3 contains 14 residues. CDR3 region: CASSIVAGIETQYF. The CDR3 coding sequence is TGTGCCAGTAGTATCGTAGCGGGAATTGAGACCCAGTACTTC.

The rearrangement joins TRBV5-6 to TRBJ2-7, with 13 bases that match TRBD2. Germline values: CDR1 SGHDT, CDR2 YYEEEE. J lost 6 bases, V lost 4 bases, and 4 bases had no gene match. The CDR3 totals 14 residues. CDR3 sequence (DNA): TGTGCCAGCAGCATTGGACTAGCGGGAGCCGAGCAGTACTTC. It translates to CASSIGLAGAEQYF.

The chain links TRBV2 to TRBJ1-6, with 7 nucleotides matching TRBD1. Germline CDR1 is SNHLY and CDR2 is FYNNEI. The CDR3 is 15 amino acids. The V and J ends lost 6 bases and 5 bases, in that order; junction bases with no gene match: 7. CDR3 sequence reads: CASRRDRNNNSPLHF. The CDR3 bases are TGTGCCAGCAGACGGGACAGAAATAATAATTCACCCCTCCACTTT.

This sequence joins TRBV9 and TRBJ2-6; TRBD2 might be the D (6 bases). V was pared by 0 bases and J by 4 bases, with 14 bases between. The CDR3 runs to 17 residues. The V gene's germline CDR1 is SGDLS and CDR2 YYNGEE. The CDR3 spells CASSVDGGAGGANVLTF. The CDR3 DNA reads as TGTGCCAGCAGCGTAGATGGAGGGGCAGGAGGGGCCAACGTCCTGACTTTC.

A note on this clone: Different DNA sequences within this sample yield the same CDR3. DNA for the CDR3: TGTGCCAGCAGGGGACAGGGCGATGGCTACACCTTC. It translates to CASRGQGDGYTF. J is TRBJ1-2 and V is TRBV2; 9 nucleotides align to TRBD1. The germline CDR1 and CDR2 sequences are SNHLY and FYNNEI. V dropped 6 bases and J dropped 6; count of bases not matched to a gene: 2. This CDR3 is 12 amino acids long.

The chain couples TRBV19 to TRBJ2-2; D is perhaps TRBD1 (6 bases). The V end lost 7 bases, the J end lost 4 bases, and 19 bases lay between the germline ends. The CDR3 covers 16 residues. From germline, CDR1 is LNHDA and CDR2 SQIVND (reference sequence). The CDR3 DNA is TGTGCCAGTAATGTTCAGGGGCCTGGGACCACCGGGGAGCTGTTTTTT. Amino acid sequence: CASNVQGPGTTGELFF.

The chain carries TRBV6-5 and TRBJ2-3, with 8 positions matching TRBD2. The CDR3 is 15 residues long. Germline loops: CDR1 MNHEY, CDR2 SVGAGI. Trimming took 6 bases from V and 2 from J; bases not matched to a gene: 7. The CDR3 region is CASRVAGRYTDTQYF. The CDR3 DNA follows: TGTGCCAGCAGGGTAGCGGGACGCTACACAGATACGCAGTATTTT.

The chain links TRBV28 to TRBJ2-3, with TRBD1 identical over 8 bases. After removal of 2 bases from V and 2 bases from J, the junction contained 3 bases not matched to a gene. Germline loops: CDR1 MDHEN, CDR2 SYDVKM. The CDR3 is made up of 15 amino acids. The CDR3 sequence: CASSLGQGHTDTQYF. For the CDR3, the DNA is TGTGCCAGCAGTTTAGGACAGGGACACACAGATACGCAGTATTTT.

This clone has more than one count but fewer than ten. This chain uses TRBV2 with TRBJ2-7, with 7 bases matching TRBD1. CDR3 length: 14 amino acids. The V gene end was trimmed by 7 bases and the J gene end by 0 bases; junction bases not matched to a gene: 6. Per germline, CDR1 SNHLY and CDR2 FYNNEI. This CDR3 reads CASTSDRRSYEQYF. The CDR3 nucleotides are TGTGCCAGCACCTCGGACAGGCGCTCCTACGAGCAGTACTTC.

This chain links TRBV6-6 with TRBJ2-6; D is ambiguous. The V and J ends lost 6 bases and 1 base respectively, with 7 bases between them. The CDR3 is 14 amino acids. The germline gives CDR1 MNHNY, CDR2 SVGAGI (reference sequence). The CDR3 sequence is CASSPRSGANVLTF. As DNA, the CDR3 is TGTGCCAGCAGCCCCAGGTCTGGGGCCAACGTCCTGACTTTC.

V and J are TRBV4-1 and TRBJ1-6, with 8 bases matching TRBD1. Germline CDR1 and CDR2: MGHRA and YSYEKL. This CDR3 is built from 14 residues. V shed 0 bases and J 8 bases; nucleotides not matched to a gene: 0. The CDR3 sequence is CASSQEQGDSPLHF. In DNA, the CDR3 is TGCGCCAGCAGCCAAGAACAGGGGGATTCACCCCTCCACTTT.

The CDR3 nucleotides are TGTGCCAGTAGTATCCTGAGATGGAGCGGGAGAGGCAATGAGCAGTTCTTC. It specifies CASSILRWSGRGNEQFF. The V and J genes are TRBV19 and TRBJ2-1, with 8 bases matching TRBD2. The trim removed 3 bases at V and 6 bases at J, leaving 13 bases unmatched. Germline CDR1 reads LNHDA; CDR2 reads SQIVND (reference sequence). This CDR3 is built from 17 residues.

The chain joins TRBV19 to TRBJ1-2; 9 bases map to TRBD1. The CDR3 consists of 16 residues. J was trimmed by 2 bases and V by 7 bases; bases with no gene match: 11. Germline V lookup: CDR1 LNHDA, CDR2 SQIVND (reference sequence). CDR3: CASTPRGQGGNYGYTF. DNA of the CDR3: TGTGCCAGTACCCCAAGGGGACAGGGAGGGAACTATGGCTACACCTTC.

J is TRBJ1-1 and V is TRBV5-1; weak D call: TRBD1 (6 bases). The CDR3 is 14 residues long. Per germline, CDR1 SGHRS and CDR2 YFSETQ. V was clipped by 2 bases and J by 4 bases, with 12 bases between them. CDR3 DNA: TGCGCCAGCAGCTTTACACAGGGAAGCACTGAAGCTTTCTTT. This codes for CASSFTQGSTEAFF.

The V gene is TRBV12-5, the J gene TRBJ2-1, with 7 bases that match TRBD1. V was pared by 6 bases and J by 5 bases, with 7 bases of the junction left unmatched. This CDR3 has 14 amino acids. Germline-derived CDR1 and CDR2 are LGHNT and FRNRAP. CDR3 coding DNA: TGTGCTAGTGGGGCCGGGACAGCAAACAATGAGCAGTTCTTC. It yields the protein CASGAGTANNEQFF.

V is TRBV14 and J is TRBJ2-7, with 10 bases matching TRBD1. Germline V gene sequence: CDR1 SGHDN, CDR2 FVKESK. The CDR3 covers 15 residues. Trimming cost V 4 bases and J 4 bases; bases outside gene matches: 7. DNA for the CDR3: TGTGCCAGCAGCCTCCGGGACAGGGGATTATACGAGCAGTACTTC. Amino acid sequence: CASSLRDRGLYEQYF.

The chain joins TRBV6-2 or TRBV6-3 to TRBJ2-7; TRBD1 aligns across 11 bases. The CDR3 loop spans 16 amino acids. V shed 6 bases and J 2 bases; nucleotides not matched to a gene: 9. Germline CDR1 MNHEY, CDR2 SVGEGT. CDR3 in amino acids: CASSPTPGQGAYEQYF. The CDR3, as DNA: TGTGCCAGCAGCCCTACTCCGGGACAGGGGGCCTACGAGCAGTACTTC.

The genes are TRBV15 and TRBJ2-7, with TRBD2 matching over 13 bases. Trimming at V came to 0 bases and at J to 4 bases, leaving 6 bases not matched to a gene. Germline CDR1 LNHNV, CDR2 YYDKDF (reference sequence). This CDR3 is 17 amino acids long. The DNA for the CDR3 is TGTGCCACCAGCAGAGATACCGGGACTAGCGGGGTGTACGAGCAGTACTTC. This gives the protein CATSRDTGTSGVYEQYF.

This CDR3 reads CASSLVAGGPSGELFF. The CDR3 DNA is TGCGCCAGCAGCTTGGTAGCGGGAGGGCCGTCCGGGGAGCTGTTTTTT. The chain uses TRBV5-1 and TRBJ2-2, with 11 bases that match TRBD2. The V gene end was trimmed by 0 bases and the J gene end by 6 bases; junction bases not matched to a gene: 4. The CDR3 totals 16 residues. Germline CDR1 and CDR2: SGHRS and YFSETQ.

The genes are TRBV29-1 and TRBJ1-5; D uncertain. The V end was cut by 6 bases, the J end by 7 bases, with 19 bases between. The germline gives CDR1 SQVTM, CDR2 ANQGSEA. This CDR3 comprises 14 residues. CDR3 DNA sequence: TGCAGCGTAAGGACCGGGGTCCTAGGGCAGCCCCAGCATTTT. This sequence encodes CSVRTGVLGQPQHF.

V usage is TRBV5-1 and J usage is TRBJ2-1, with 11 positions matching TRBD2. Germline V gives CDR1 SGHRS, CDR2 YFSETQ. Trimming took 1 base from V and 3 from J; bases not matched to a gene: 0. The CDR3 is 15 amino acids. Written as DNA, the CDR3 is TGCGCCAGCAGCTTGACTAGCGGGGGCTACAATGAGCAGTTCTTC. It is translated as CASSLTSGGYNEQFF.

The CDR3 here is CASSLSGGGGTEQFF. CDR3 coding DNA: TGTGCCAGCTCCCTCAGTGGGGGAGGAGGGACTGAGCAGTTCTTC. V usage is TRBV27 and J usage is TRBJ2-1, with D perhaps TRBD2 (6 bases). The CDR3 runs 15 residues. Per germline, CDR1 MNHEY and CDR2 SMNVEV (reference sequence). V lost 8 bases to trimming and J lost 9 bases, with 23 bases between them.

This rearrangement joins TRBV6-5 to TRBJ1-5; D is unresolved. Germline loops: CDR1 MNHEY, CDR2 SVGAGI. There are 12 residues in the CDR3. The ends were cut back, 5 bases at V and 8 bases at J, with 10 bases in the middle. CDR3 amino acids: CASSTSFEPQHF. The CDR3 DNA sequence: TGTGCCAGCAGTACTTCCTTTGAGCCCCAGCATTTT.

The table lists this clone with a few counts. The V and J genes are TRBV6-5 and TRBJ1-4; no clear D gene. This CDR3 contains 14 residues. Between the trimmed V and J ends, which lost 6 bases and 4 bases, there was a span of 12 bases. Germline loops: CDR1 MNHEY, CDR2 SVGAGI. The CDR3 sequence is CASRLRGYNEKLFF. As DNA, the CDR3 is TGTGCCAGCAGGCTCCGGGGATATAATGAAAAACTGTTTTTT.

The V gene is TRBV19, the J gene TRBJ1-2; TRBD1 agrees at 12 bases. With 7 bases clipped from V and 8 bases from J, the junction kept 8 bases outside the gene matches. Germline CDR1 is LNHDA and CDR2 is SQIVND (reference sequence). The CDR3 sequence is 14 residues long. As DNA, the CDR3 is TGTGCCAGTACCACGGGACAGGGGGCGAAGGGCTACACCTTC. This codes for CASTTGQGAKGYTF.

Details on this clone: The identical CDR3 is also encoded by other nucleotide sequences in the sample. The gene calls are TRBV7-8 and TRBJ1-5; D is unresolved. The CDR3 is 13 residues long. CDR1 and CDR2 from the germline V gene are SGHVS and FQNEAQ. V lost 5 bases, J lost 5 bases, and 10 bases lay in between. This CDR3 is CASSLGRDQPQHF. In nucleotides, the CDR3 is TGTGCCAGCAGCCTAGGGCGGGATCAGCCCCAGCATTTT.

This clone has only one observation. The chain combines TRBV28 with TRBJ1-2; possible D gene TRBD1, 5 bases. The CDR3 consists of 14 residues. The V gene's germline CDR1 is MDHEN and CDR2 SYDVKM. Trimming cost V 8 bases and J 8 bases, with 21 bases left between them. In DNA form, the CDR3 reads TGTGCCAGCGCTCCAGGGTCTCGGCTTTGGGGCTACACCTTC. It specifies CASAPGSRLWGYTF.

The V call is TRBV24-1, the J call TRBJ2-3; D perhaps matches TRBD2 (6 bases). The CDR3 loop spans 14 amino acids. Between the trimmed V and J ends, which lost 4 bases and 2 bases, there was a span of 9 bases. The germline V gene has CDR1 KGHDR and CDR2 SFDVKD. The CDR3 coding sequence is TGTGCCACCAGTGACCGGGACTTCACAGATACGCAGTATTTT. This translates into CATSDRDFTDTQYF.

The V and J genes are TRBV10-2 and TRBJ1-2; 9 positions match TRBD1. This CDR3 spans 15 amino acids. J lost 2 bases, V lost 7 bases, and 8 bases had no gene match. CDR1 is WSHSY, CDR2 SAAADI, per germline. The CDR3 region is CASTEHGQGNYGYTF. The CDR3 DNA reads as TGCGCCAGCACCGAGCACGGACAGGGGAACTATGGCTACACCTTC.

The rearrangement joins TRBV3-1 (or the pseudogene TRBV3-2) to TRBJ2-7; 12 positions match TRBD2. The CDR3 length is 15 residues. Germline assignment: CDR1 LGHDT and CDR2 YNNKEL (reference sequence). The V gene end was trimmed by 6 bases and the J gene end by 2 bases; junction bases not matched to a gene: 5. CDR3 sequence reads: CASSVGLAGTYEQYF. For the CDR3, the DNA is TGTGCCAGCAGTGTAGGACTAGCGGGAACCTACGAGCAGTACTTC.